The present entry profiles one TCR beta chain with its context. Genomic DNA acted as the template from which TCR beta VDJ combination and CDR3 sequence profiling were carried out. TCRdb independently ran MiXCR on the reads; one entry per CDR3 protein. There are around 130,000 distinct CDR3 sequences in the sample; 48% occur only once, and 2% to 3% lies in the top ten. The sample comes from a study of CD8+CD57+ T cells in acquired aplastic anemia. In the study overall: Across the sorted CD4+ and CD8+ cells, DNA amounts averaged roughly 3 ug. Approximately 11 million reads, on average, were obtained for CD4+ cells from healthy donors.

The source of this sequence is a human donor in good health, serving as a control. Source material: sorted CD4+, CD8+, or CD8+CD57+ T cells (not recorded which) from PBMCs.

The CDR3 protein is CASSSSRLGYTF. The CDR3 DNA follows: TGTGCCAGCAGTTCCTCAAGGTTGGGCTACACCTTC. The chain employs TRBV12-3 or TRBV12-4 and TRBJ1-2; D is uncertain. The V gene lost 4 bases and the J gene lost 8 bases, with 11 bases spanning the gap. This CDR3 is 12 amino acids long.